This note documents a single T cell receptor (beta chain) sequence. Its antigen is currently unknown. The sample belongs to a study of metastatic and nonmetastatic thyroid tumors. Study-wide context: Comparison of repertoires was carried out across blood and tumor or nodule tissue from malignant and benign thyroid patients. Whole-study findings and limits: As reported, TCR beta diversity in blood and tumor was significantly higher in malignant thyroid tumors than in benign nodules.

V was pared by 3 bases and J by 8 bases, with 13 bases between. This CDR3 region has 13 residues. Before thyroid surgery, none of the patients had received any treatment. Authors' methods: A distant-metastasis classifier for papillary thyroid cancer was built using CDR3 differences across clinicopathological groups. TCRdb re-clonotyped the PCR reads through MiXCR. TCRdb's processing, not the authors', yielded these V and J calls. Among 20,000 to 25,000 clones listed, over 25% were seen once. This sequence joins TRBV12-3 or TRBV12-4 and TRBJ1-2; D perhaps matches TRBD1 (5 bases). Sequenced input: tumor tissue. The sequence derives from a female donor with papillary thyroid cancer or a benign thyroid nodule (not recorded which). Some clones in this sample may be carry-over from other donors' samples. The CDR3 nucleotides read TGTGCCAGCAGTTTTTGGGGCGGGTTGGGCTACACCTTC. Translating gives CASSFWGGLGYTF.